The 6 T cell receptor beta chains listed next were all sequenced from one sample in a study of cytomegalovirus exposure and HLA in healthy donors. The table came from immunoSEQ multiplex PCR; TCRdb's copy has only in-frame clones and leaves some out. The sample lists 150,000 to 200,000 clones; roughly 85% were seen once. Sequencing was performed on PBMCs. Every receptor here comes from a young man in good health and CMV-seropositive.

The rearrangement uses TRBV29-1 and TRBJ1-2, with D tentatively TRBD1 (6 bases). This CDR3 has 15 amino acids. Trimming stripped 2 bases from V and 5 bases from J, with 18 bases between. CDR1 and CDR2 from the germline V gene are SQVTM and ANQGSEA. CDR3 sequence (DNA): TGCAGCGTTGAATCTCCAGGGGCTCCGGGATATGGCTACACCTTC. This gives the protein CSVESPGAPGYGYTF.

V is TRBV6-1 and J is TRBJ2-3; TRBD2 agrees at 8 bases. The CDR3 loop spans 14 amino acids. CDR1 MNHNS and CDR2 SASEGT come from the germline V gene. After removal of 6 bases from V and 9 bases from J, the junction contained 11 bases not matched to a gene. The CDR3 region has the DNA TGTGCCAGCAGGGCCGGGACTAGTGAGCTAACGCAGTATTTT. Amino acid sequence: CASRAGTSELTQYF.

The chain carries TRBV6-1 and TRBJ1-4, with D maybe TRBD1 (5 bases). The germline V and J ends were trimmed by 5 bases and 7 bases, with 11 bases remaining between them. Germline V CDR1 and CDR2: MNHNS, SASEGT. This CDR3 is 13 amino acids long. The CDR3 coding sequence is TGTGCCAGCAGTCCTCAGGGTACTGAAAAACTGTTTTTT. It specifies CASSPQGTEKLFF.

The chain is built from TRBV28 and TRBJ1-2; TRBD1 matches at 11 bases. Trimming removed 2 bases from V and 8 bases from J; junction bases left unmatched: 7. Germline V CDR1 and CDR2: MDHEN, SYDVKM. This CDR3 has 15 residues. Here the CDR3 reads CASSLGPDRGLGYTF. CDR3 sequence (DNA): TGTGCCAGCAGTTTAGGGCCGGACAGGGGGCTCGGCTACACCTTC.

The chain joins TRBV6-4 to TRBJ2-5; D gene ambiguous. The CDR3 covers 13 residues. The V gene lost 5 bases and the J gene lost 4 bases, with 11 bases spanning the gap. Germline lookup yields CDR1 MRHNA and CDR2 SNTAGT. The CDR3 loop is CASSPRERETQYF. In DNA form, the CDR3 reads TGTGCCAGCAGTCCTAGAGAGCGAGAGACCCAGTACTTC.

This chain joins TRBV28 and TRBJ2-3, with 9 positions matching TRBD2. The CDR3 covers 15 residues. CDR1 is MDHEN, CDR2 SYDVKM, per germline. Losses at the gene ends were 6 bases for V and 7 bases for J; bases not matched to a gene: 11. The CDR3 DNA follows: TGTGCCAGCAGCTCGACCGGGACTAGCTTGAATACGCAGTATTTT. The encoded protein is CASSSTGTSLNTQYF.